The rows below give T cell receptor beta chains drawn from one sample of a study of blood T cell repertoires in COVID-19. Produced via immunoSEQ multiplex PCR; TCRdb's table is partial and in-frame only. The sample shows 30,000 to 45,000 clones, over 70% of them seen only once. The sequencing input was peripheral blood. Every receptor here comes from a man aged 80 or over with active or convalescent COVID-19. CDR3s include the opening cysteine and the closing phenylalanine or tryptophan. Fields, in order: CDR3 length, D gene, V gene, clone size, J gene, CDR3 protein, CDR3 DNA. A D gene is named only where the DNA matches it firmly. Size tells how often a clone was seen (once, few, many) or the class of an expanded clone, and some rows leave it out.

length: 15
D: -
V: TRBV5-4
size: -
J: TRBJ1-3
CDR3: CASSWGLNSGNTIYF
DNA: TGTGCCAGCAGCTGGGGACTAAACTCTGGAAACACCATATATTTT

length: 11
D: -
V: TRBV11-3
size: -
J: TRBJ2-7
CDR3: CASSLYYEQYF
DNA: TGTGCCAGCAGCCTGTATTACGAGCAGTACTTC

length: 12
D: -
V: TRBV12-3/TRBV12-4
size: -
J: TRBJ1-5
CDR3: CATRVSNQPQHF
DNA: TGTGCCACCCGGGTCAGCAATCAGCCCCAGCATTTT

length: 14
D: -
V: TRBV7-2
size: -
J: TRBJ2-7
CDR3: CASSPRRGRYEQYF
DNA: TGTGCCAGCAGCCCCCGGCGGGGCCGGTACGAGCAGTACTTC

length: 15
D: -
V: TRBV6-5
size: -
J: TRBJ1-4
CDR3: CASSYSIQGNEKLFF
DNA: TGTGCCAGCAGTTACTCGATCCAGGGTAATGAAAAACTGTTTTTT

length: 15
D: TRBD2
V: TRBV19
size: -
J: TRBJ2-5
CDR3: CASSSPAGGQETQYF
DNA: TGTGCCAGTAGTAGCCCAGCGGGGGGACAAGAGACCCAGTACTTC

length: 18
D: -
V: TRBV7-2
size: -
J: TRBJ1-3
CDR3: CASSPRTVLRKEGNTIYF
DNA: TGTGCCAGCAGCCCCCGGACAGTTTTAAGGAAGGAAGGAAACACCATATATTTT

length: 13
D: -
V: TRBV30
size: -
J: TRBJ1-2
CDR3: CASQGLRSGGYTF
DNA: TGTGCCTCCCAGGGACTTCGGTCGGGTGGCTACACCTTC

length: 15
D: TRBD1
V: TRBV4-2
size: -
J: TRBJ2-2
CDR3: CASSHLGQYTGELFF
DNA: TGTGCCAGCAGCCACCTGGGACAGTACACCGGGGAGCTGTTTTTT

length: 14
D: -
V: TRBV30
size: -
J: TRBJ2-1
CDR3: CAWSTGQRGMGQFF
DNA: TGTGCCTGGAGCACGGGCCAAAGGGGAATGGGGCAGTTCTTC

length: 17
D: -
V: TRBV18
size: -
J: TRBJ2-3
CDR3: CASSPLRTGKSADTQYF
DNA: TGTGCCAGCTCACCACTTCGGACGGGGAAAAGCGCAGATACGCAGTATTTT

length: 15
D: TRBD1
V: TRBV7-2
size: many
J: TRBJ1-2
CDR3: CASSARQGNSYGYTF
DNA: TGTGCCAGCAGCGCGCGACAGGGAAATTCATATGGCTACACCTTC

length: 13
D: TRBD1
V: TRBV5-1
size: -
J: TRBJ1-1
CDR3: CASSQQGDTEAFF
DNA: TGCGCCAGCAGCCAACAGGGGGACACTGAAGCTTTCTTT

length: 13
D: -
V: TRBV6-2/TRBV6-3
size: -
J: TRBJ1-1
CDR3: CASSKTANTEAFF
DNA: TGTGCCAGCAGCAAGACAGCGAACACTGAAGCTTTCTTT

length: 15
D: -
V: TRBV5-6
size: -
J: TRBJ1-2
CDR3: CASSPDERVSYGYTF
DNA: TGTGCCAGCAGCCCAGACGAGAGGGTATCCTATGGCTACACCTTC

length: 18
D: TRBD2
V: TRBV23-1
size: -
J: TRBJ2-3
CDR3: CASSQRPTGGVGTDTQYF
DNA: TGCGCCAGCAGTCAACGACCCACGGGGGGGGTCGGCACAGATACGCAGTATTTT

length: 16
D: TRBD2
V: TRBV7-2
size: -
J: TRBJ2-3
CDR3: CASSPQTSGFMDTQYF
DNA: TGTGCCAGCAGCCCACAAACTAGCGGGTTCATGGATACGCAGTATTTT

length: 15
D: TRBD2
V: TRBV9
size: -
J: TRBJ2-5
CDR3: CASSVGGTSPKTQYF
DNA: TGTGCCAGCAGCGTAGGGGGGACTAGCCCAAAGACCCAGTACTTC

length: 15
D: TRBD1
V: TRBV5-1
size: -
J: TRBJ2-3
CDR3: CASMTGFGYTDTQYF
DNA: TGCGCCAGCATGACAGGGTTTGGTTATACAGATACGCAGTATTTT

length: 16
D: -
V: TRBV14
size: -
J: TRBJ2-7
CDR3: CASSQAPKQVPYEQYF
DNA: TGTGCCAGCAGCCAAGCCCCAAAACAGGTTCCCTACGAGCAGTACTTC

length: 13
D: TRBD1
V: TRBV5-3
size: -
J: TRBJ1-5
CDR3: CARSVDRGQPQHF
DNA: TGTGCCAGAAGCGTCGACAGGGGTCAGCCCCAGCATTTT

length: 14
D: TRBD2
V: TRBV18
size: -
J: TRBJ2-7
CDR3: CASSPGGGPYEQYF
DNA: TGTGCCAGCTCACCAGGGGGGGGACCCTACGAGCAGTACTTC

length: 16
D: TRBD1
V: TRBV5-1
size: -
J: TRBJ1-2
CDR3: CASSSAPGQVNYGYTF
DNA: TGCGCCAGCAGCTCAGCCCCGGGACAGGTCAACTATGGCTACACCTTC